The TCR beta chain under discussion was sequenced for a study of cytomegalovirus exposure and HLA in healthy donors. Looking at the study overall: Caucasian-associated ancestry cluster membership applied to 75% to 85% of around 400 genotyped donors.

PCR used 60 Vbeta primers and 13 Jbeta primers. Generated by immunoSEQ multiplex PCR, the TCRdb table keeps only in-frame clones and is missing some. The table shows 150,000 to 200,000 clones, with 70% to 90% occurring only once. This sequence was found in a woman aged 18-29 years in good health and CMV-seropositive. The sample taken for sequencing was PBMCs.

The CDR3 sequence is CASSPGVRDGQETQYF. The DNA of the CDR3 is TGCGCCAGCAGCCCGGGAGTCCGGGACGGCCAAGAGACCCAGTACTTC. The chain couples TRBV5-1 to TRBJ2-5, with D perhaps matching TRBD2 (6 bases). There are 16 residues in the CDR3. Germline lookup yields CDR1 SGHRS and CDR2 YFSETQ. V dropped 4 bases and J dropped 1 base, with 17 bases sitting between them.